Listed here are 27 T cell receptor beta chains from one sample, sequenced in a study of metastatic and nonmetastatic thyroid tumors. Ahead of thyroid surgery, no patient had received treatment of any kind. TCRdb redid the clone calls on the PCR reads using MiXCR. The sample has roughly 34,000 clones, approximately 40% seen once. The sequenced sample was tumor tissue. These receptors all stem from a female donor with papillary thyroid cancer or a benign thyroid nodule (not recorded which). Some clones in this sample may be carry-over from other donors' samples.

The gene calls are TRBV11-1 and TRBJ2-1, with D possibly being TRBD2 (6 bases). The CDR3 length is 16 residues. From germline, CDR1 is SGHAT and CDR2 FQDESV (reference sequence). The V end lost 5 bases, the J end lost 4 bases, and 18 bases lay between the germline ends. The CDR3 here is CASSPSYSGTYNEQFF. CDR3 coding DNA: TGTGCCAGCAGCCCCTCATATAGCGGAACTTACAATGAGCAGTTCTTC.

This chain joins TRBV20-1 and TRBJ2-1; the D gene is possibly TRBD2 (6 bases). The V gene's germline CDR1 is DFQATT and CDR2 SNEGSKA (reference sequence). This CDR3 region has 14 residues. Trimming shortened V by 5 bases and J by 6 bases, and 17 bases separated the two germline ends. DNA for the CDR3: TGCAGTGCTCCTCGCGCGGGGCTAGGCAATGAGCAGTTCTTC. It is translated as CSAPRAGLGNEQFF.

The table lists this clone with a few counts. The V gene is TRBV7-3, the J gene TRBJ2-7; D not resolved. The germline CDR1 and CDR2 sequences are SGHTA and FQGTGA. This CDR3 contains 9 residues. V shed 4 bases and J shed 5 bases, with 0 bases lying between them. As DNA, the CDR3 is TGTGCCAGCAGCTACGAGCAGTACTTC. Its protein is CASSYEQYF.

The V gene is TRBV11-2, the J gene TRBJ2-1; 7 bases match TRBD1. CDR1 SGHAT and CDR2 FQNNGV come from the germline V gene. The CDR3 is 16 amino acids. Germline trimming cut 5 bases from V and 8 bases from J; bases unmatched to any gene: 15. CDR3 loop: CASSPPRQGVLYEQFF. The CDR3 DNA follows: TGTGCCAGCAGCCCACCAAGACAGGGAGTTCTCTATGAGCAGTTCTTC. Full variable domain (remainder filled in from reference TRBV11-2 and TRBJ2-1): EAGVAQSPRYKIIEKRQSVAFWCNPISGHATLYWYQQILGQGPKLLIQFQNNGVVDDSQLPKDRFSAERLKGVDSTLKIQPAKLEDSAVYLCASSPPRQGVLYEQFFGPGTRLTVL.

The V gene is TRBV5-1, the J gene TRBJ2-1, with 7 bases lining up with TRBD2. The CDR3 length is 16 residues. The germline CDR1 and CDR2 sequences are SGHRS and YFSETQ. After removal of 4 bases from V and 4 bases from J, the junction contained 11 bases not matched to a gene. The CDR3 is CASSSTSAISYNEQFF. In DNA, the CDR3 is TGCGCCAGCAGCAGTACTAGCGCGATCTCGTACAATGAGCAGTTCTTC.

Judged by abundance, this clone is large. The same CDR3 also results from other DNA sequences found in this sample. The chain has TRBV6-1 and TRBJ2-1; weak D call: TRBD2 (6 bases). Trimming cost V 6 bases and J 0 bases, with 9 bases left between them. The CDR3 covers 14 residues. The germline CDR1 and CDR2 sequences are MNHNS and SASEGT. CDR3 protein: CASRGGDSYNEQFF. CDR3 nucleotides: TGTGCCAGCAGGGGAGGCGACTCCTACAATGAGCAGTTCTTC.

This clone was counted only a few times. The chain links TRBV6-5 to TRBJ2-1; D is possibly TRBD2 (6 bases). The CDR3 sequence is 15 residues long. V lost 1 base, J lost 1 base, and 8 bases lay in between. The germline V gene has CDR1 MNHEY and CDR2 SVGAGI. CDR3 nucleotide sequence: TGTGCCAGCAGTTACTTGGCGGGGTCCTACAATGAGCAGTTCTTC. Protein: CASSYLAGSYNEQFF.

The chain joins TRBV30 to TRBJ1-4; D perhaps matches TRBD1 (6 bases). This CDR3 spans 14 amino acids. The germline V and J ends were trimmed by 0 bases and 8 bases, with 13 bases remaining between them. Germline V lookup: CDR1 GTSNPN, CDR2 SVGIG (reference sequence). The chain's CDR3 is CAWSVKRGREKLFF. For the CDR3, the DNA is TGTGCCTGGAGTGTAAAAAGGGGGAGGGAAAAACTGTTTTTT.

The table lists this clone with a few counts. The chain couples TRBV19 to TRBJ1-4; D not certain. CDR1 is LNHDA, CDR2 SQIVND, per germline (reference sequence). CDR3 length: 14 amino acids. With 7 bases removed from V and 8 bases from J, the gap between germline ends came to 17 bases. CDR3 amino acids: CASKAAGGLEKLFF. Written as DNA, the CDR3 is TGTGCCAGTAAGGCGGCGGGAGGATTAGAAAAACTGTTTTTT.

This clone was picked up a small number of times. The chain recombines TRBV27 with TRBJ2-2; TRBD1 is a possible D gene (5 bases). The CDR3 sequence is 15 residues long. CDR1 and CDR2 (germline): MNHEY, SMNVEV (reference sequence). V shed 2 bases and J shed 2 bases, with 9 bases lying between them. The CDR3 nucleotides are TGTGCCAGCAGTTTAGGGGCAGCAAACACCGGGGAGCTGTTTTTT. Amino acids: CASSLGAANTGELFF.

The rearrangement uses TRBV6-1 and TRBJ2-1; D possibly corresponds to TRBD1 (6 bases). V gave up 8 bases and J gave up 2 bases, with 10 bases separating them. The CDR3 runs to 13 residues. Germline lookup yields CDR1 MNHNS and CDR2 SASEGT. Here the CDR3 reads CASGGQTYNEQFF. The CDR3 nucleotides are TGTGCCAGCGGAGGACAGACCTACAATGAGCAGTTCTTC.

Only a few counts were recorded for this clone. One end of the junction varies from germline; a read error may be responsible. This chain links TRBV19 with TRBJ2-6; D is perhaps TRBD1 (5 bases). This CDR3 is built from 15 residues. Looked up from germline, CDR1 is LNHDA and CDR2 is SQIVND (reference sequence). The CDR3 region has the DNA TGTGCCAGTGGTATGGGCAGGGCTGGGGCCAACGTCCTGACTTTC. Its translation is CASGMGRAGANVLTF.

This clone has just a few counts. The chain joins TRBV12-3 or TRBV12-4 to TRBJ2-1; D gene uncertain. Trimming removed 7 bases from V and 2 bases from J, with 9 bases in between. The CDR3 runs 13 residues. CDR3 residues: CASTPAPYNEQFF. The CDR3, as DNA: TGTGCCAGCACTCCAGCCCCCTACAATGAGCAGTTCTTC.

CDR3 region: CAWSKSVTYNEQFF. CDR3 sequence (DNA): TGTGCCTGGAGTAAGAGCGTCACGTACAATGAGCAGTTCTTC. The chain couples TRBV30 to TRBJ2-1; no clear D. Trimming took off 2 bases at V and 4 bases at J, with 12 bases between the two ends. The CDR3 has 14 residues. Germline lookup yields CDR1 GTSNPN and CDR2 SVGIG (reference sequence).

In DNA form, the CDR3 reads TGTGCCAGCAGCTTCGGGACAGGGTTCGCCGGGGAGCTGTTTTTT. Translating gives CASSFGTGFAGELFF. The chain has TRBV11-1 and TRBJ2-2; 9 bases agree with TRBD1. V gave up 3 bases and J gave up 6 bases; unmatched junction bases: 5. The CDR3 is made up of 15 amino acids. Per germline, CDR1 SGHAT and CDR2 FQDESV (reference sequence).

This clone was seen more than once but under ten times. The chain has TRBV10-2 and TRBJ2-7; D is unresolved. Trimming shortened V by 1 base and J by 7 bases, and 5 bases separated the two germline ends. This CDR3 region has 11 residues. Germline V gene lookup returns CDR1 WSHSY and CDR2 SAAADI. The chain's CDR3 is CASSEFEEQYF. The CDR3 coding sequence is TGCGCCAGCAGTGAGTTTGAGGAGCAGTACTTC.

The CDR3 nucleotides are TGTGCCAGTACCGGGTGGGGATCCTACGAGCAGTACTTC. Translated, it gives CASTGWGSYEQYF. The J gene is TRBJ2-7, the V gene TRBV19, with no clear D. CDR3 length: 13 amino acids. V was pared by 7 bases and J by 1 base, with 11 bases between. From germline, CDR1 is LNHDA and CDR2 SQIVND (reference sequence).

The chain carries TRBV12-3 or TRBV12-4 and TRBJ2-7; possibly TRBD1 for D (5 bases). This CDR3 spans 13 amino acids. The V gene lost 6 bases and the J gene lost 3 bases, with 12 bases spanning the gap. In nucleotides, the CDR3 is TGTGCCAGCAGAGACAGTGCTCTCTACGAGCAGTACTTC. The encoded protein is CASRDSALYEQYF.

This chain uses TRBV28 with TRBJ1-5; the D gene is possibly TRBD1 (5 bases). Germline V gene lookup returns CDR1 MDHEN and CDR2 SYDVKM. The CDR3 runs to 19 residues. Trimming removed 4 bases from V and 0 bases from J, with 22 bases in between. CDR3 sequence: CASSSRPRVGFYSNQPQHF. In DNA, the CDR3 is TGTGCCAGCAGTTCACGCCCCAGGGTAGGGTTTTATAGCAATCAGCCCCAGCATTTT.

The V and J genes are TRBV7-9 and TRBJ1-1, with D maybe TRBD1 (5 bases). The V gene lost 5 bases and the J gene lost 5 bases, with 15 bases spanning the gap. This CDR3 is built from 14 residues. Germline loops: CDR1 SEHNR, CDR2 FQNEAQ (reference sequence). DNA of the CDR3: TGTGCCAGCAGCGGACTCCGGGACTGGACTGAAGCTTTCTTT. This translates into CASSGLRDWTEAFF.

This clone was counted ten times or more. This CDR3 reads CASSLSPVRGIDTQYF. In nucleotides, the CDR3 is TGCGCCAGCAGCTTGAGCCCAGTCCGCGGAATCGATACGCAGTATTTT. The rearrangement links TRBV5-1 to TRBJ2-3; D not resolved. This CDR3 has 16 residues. Trimming took off 1 base at V and 6 bases at J, with 18 bases between the two ends. Germline V gene lookup returns CDR1 SGHRS and CDR2 YFSETQ. Full variable domain (outside the CDR3, taken from reference TRBV5-1 and TRBJ2-3): KAGVTQTPRYLIKTRGQQVTLSCSPISGHRSVSWYQQTPGQGLQFLFEYFSETQRNKGNFPGRFSGRQFSNSRSEMNVSTLELGDSALYLCASSLSPVRGIDTQYFGPGTRLTVL.

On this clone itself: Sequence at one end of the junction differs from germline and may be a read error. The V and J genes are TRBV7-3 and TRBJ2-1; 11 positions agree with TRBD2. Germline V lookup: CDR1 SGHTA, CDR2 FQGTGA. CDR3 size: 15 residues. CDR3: CASILAGGYYNEQFF. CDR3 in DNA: TGTGCCAGCATCTTAGCGGGAGGGTATTACAATGAGCAGTTCTTC.

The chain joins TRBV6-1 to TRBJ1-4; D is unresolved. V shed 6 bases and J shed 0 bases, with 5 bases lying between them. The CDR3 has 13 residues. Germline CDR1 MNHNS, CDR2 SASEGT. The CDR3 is CASRLATNEKLFF. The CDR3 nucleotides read TGTGCCAGCAGGCTTGCAACTAATGAAAAACTGTTTTTT.

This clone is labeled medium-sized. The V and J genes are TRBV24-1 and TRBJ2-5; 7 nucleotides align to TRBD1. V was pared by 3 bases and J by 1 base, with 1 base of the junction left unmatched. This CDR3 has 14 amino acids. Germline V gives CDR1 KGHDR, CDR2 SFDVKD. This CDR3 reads CATSDGTVQETQYF. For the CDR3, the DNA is TGTGCCACCAGTGATGGGACAGTCCAAGAGACCCAGTACTTC.

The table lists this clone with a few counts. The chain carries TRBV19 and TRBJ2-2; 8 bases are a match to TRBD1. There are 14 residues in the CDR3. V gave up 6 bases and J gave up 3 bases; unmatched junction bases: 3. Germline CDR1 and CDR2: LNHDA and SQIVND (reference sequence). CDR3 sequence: CASRQGAYTGELFF. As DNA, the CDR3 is TGTGCCAGTAGGCAGGGGGCGTACACCGGGGAGCTGTTTTTT.

The CDR3 DNA sequence: TGTGCCAGCAGCCCCTATACTAGCGGACAAGAGACCCAGTACTTC. Translating it yields CASSPYTSGQETQYF. This rearrangement joins TRBV7-2 to TRBJ2-5; 8 bases match TRBD2. Germline-derived CDR1 and CDR2 are SGHTA and FQGNSA. V dropped 5 bases and J dropped 2; count of bases not matched to a gene: 7. The CDR3 is 15 residues long.

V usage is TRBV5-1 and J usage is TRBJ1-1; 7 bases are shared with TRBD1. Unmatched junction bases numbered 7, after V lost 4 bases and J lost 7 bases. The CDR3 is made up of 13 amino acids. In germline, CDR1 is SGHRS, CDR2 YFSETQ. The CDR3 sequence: CASSTQTGLEAFF. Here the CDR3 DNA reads TGCGCCAGCAGCACCCAGACAGGGCTTGAAGCTTTCTTT.